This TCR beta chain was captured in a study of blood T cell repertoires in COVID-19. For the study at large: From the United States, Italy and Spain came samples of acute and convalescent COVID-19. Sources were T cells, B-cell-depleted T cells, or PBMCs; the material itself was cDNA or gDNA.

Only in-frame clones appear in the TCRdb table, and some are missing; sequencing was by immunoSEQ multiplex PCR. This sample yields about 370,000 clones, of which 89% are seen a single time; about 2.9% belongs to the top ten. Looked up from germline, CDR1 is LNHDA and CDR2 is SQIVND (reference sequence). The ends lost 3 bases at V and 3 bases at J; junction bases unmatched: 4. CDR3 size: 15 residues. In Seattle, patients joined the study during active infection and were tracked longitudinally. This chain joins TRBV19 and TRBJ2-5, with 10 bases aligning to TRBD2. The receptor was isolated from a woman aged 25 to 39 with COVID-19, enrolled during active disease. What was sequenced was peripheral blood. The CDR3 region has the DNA TGTGCCAGTAGTATTATAGGACTAGCGGAAGAGACCCAGTACTTC. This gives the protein CASSIIGLAEETQYF.